Described below is a single T cell receptor beta chain sequence and its context. Data came from immunoSEQ multiplex PCR; TCRdb stores just in-frame clones and leaves some out. The repertoire has about 430,000 clones, about 90% of them found once; the top ten carry 0.7% to 0.85%. This specimen comes from a study of blood T cell repertoires in COVID-19. The source is a man aged 18 to 30 with COVID-19, enrolled during active disease. The sequencing input was peripheral blood.

CDR3 protein: CASSESYSTSGYTF. The CDR3 region has the DNA TGTGCCAGCAGTGAATCGTACAGTACGTCTGGCTACACCTTC. This chain connects TRBV25-1 to TRBJ1-2, with unresolved D. V was cut by 1 base and J by 7 bases, with 13 bases left in between. CDR3 size: 14 residues. Germline CDR1 and CDR2: MGHDK and SYGVNS.